The 25 T cell receptor beta chains given below trace back to one sample, sequenced in a study of spatial heterogeneity in lung cancer. Time point specified: sample taken at primary tumor resection. Whole RNA obtained from tumor, nontumor lung or frozen PBMC underwent sequencing without sorting. TCRdb passed the 5' RACE reads through MiXCR, listing each CDR3 protein once. Among about 12,000 distinct CDR3 sequences listed, about 3.9% were seen once. This material consisted of PBMCs, taken at surgery. The origin of the receptors is a male donor with early-stage non-small cell lung cancer.

By share, this clonotype counts as medium-sized. In a library made to pick up alpha chains, this beta chain is a stray read with a size that means little. The chain is built from TRBV5-1 and TRBJ2-5; 15 bases agree with TRBD2. This CDR3 is 17 amino acids long. The V gene end was trimmed by 4 bases and the J gene end by 4 bases; junction bases not matched to a gene: 8. CDR1 and CDR2 from the germline V gene are SGHRS and YFSETQ. The CDR3 sequence: CASSPGTSGRRGETQYF. The CDR3 DNA follows: TGCGCCAGCAGCCCAGGGACTAGCGGGAGGAGGGGAGAGACCCAGTACTTC.

By share of the sample, this clonotype is medium-sized. This beta chain is a stray read from a library made for alpha chains; its abundance is not meaningful. V usage is TRBV20-1 and J usage is TRBJ2-1; 10 bases align to TRBD2. V trimming: 3 bases; J trimming: 5 bases; junction bases outside the gene matches: 13. From germline, CDR1 is DFQATT and CDR2 SNEGSKA (reference sequence). The length of the CDR3 is 17 residues. In DNA form, the CDR3 reads TGCAGTGCTAGGCTTGGGACTAGCGCCCGGAGGGACAATGAGCAGTTCTTC. Translated: CSARLGTSARRDNEQFF.

This clonotype was seen repeatedly, ten times or more. Being off target in a library aimed at alpha chains, this beta chain has a size of little meaning. The chain carries TRBV5-6 and TRBJ2-5, with D maybe TRBD1 (5 bases). Trimming pared 2 bases from V and 3 bases from J, leaving 5 bases between. This CDR3 region has 12 residues. Germline lookup yields CDR1 SGHDT and CDR2 YYEEEE. CDR3 sequence: CASSLGEETQYF. CDR3 coding DNA: TGTGCCAGCAGCTTAGGGGAAGAGACCCAGTACTTC. Drawing the rest from reference TRBV5-6 and TRBJ2-5, the complete variable domain is DAGVTQSPTHLIKTRGQQVTLRCSPKSGHDTVSWYQQALGQGPQFIFQYYEEEERQRGNFPDRFSGHQFPNYSSELNVNALLLGDSALYLCASSLGEETQYFGPGTRLLVL.

In its sample, this clonotype was seen a few times. A library made for alpha chains picked up this beta chain off target, so its size means little. The J gene is TRBJ2-1, the V gene TRBV12-3 or TRBV12-4; D not resolved. V gave up 8 bases and J gave up 5 bases, with 13 bases separating them. The CDR3 is made up of 13 amino acids. The CDR3 is CASDLGSNNEQFF. CDR3 coding DNA: TGTGCCAGCGATTTAGGGTCAAACAATGAGCAGTTCTTC.

In regard to this clonotype: The library was designed around alpha chains, so this beta chain is a stray read whose abundance carries little weight. This chain joins TRBV6-2 or TRBV6-3 and TRBJ2-1, with D uncertain. The CDR3 contains 14 residues. The germline gives CDR1 MNHEY, CDR2 SVGEGT. V gave up 0 bases and J gave up 7 bases, with 10 bases separating them. The CDR3 reads CASSYSGRKNEQFF. The CDR3 region has the DNA TGTGCCAGCAGTTACTCCGGCAGGAAAAATGAGCAGTTCTTC.

This clonotype was picked up many times. Little can be read into the size of this beta chain, an off-target read in a library designed for alpha chains. This chain links TRBV4-3 with TRBJ2-2; D gene ambiguous. Looked up from germline, CDR1 is LGHNA and CDR2 is YSLEER. The CDR3 totals 16 residues. V gave up 3 bases and J gave up 1 base, with 12 bases separating them. For the CDR3, the DNA is TGCGCCAGCAGCCAGGGATCCTGGGTGAACACCGGGGAGCTGTTTTTT. It encodes CASSQGSWVNTGELFF.

This clonotype was seen at least ten times. The library was prepared for alpha chains; this beta chain is a stray read, so its frequency means little. The gene calls are TRBV20-1 and TRBJ2-7; no reliable D call. The germline CDR1 and CDR2 sequences are DFQATT and SNEGSKA (reference sequence). The CDR3 covers 11 residues. Trimming cost V 2 bases and J 3 bases, with 5 bases left between them. The CDR3 nucleotides read TGCAGTGCTAGATTGGACTACGAGCAGTACTTC. Translating it yields CSARLDYEQYF.

This clonotype came up many times. The library was prepared for alpha chains; this beta chain is a stray read, so its frequency means little. The rearrangement links TRBV9 to TRBJ1-4, with 10 bases matching TRBD1. The CDR3 spans 15 residues. The V and J ends lost 4 bases and 8 bases, in that order; junction bases with no gene match: 8. CDR1 and CDR2 from the germline V gene are SGDLS and YYNGEE. The CDR3 protein is CASSWTGQGSEKLFF. The CDR3 coding sequence is TGTGCCAGCAGCTGGACGGGACAGGGGAGCGAAAAACTGTTTTTT. Using reference TRBV9 and TRBJ1-4 for the parts outside the CDR3, the full variable domain is DSGVTQTPKHLITATGQRVTLRCSPRSGDLSVYWYQQSLDQGLQFLIQYYNGEERAKGNILERFSAQQFPDLHSELNLSSLELGDSALYFCASSWTGQGSEKLFFGSGTQLSVL.

In its sample, this clonotype was seen many times. The size of this beta chain means little, since it is a stray read in a library made for alpha chains. The chain combines TRBV9 with TRBJ2-3, with 10 nucleotides matching TRBD2. Germline assignment: CDR1 SGDLS and CDR2 YYNGEE. The CDR3 loop spans 15 amino acids. V gave up 1 base and J gave up 3 bases; unmatched junction bases: 2. CDR3 coding DNA: TGTGCCAGCAGCGTAATAGCGGGGGGTACAGATACGCAGTATTTT. It codes for CASSVIAGGTDTQYF.

This clonotype was picked up many times. This beta chain is an off-target read within a library intended for alpha chains, so its frequency means little. J is TRBJ2-1 and V is TRBV14, with TRBD2 matching 10 bases. CDR1 is SGHDN, CDR2 FVKESK, per germline. After removal of 5 bases from V and 6 bases from J, the junction contained 13 bases not matched to a gene. This CDR3 contains 17 residues. The CDR3 nucleotides read TGTGCCAGCAGCAGGAGACAGCGGGAGGGTCTTAGCAATGAGCAGTTCTTC. Translation: CASSRRQREGLSNEQFF.

This clonotype was observed many times. For a library built for alpha chains, this beta chain is a stray read; little rests on its size. The chain recombines TRBV28 with TRBJ2-1, with TRBD2 as a possible D gene (6 bases). The germline V gene has CDR1 MDHEN and CDR2 SYDVKM. The length of the CDR3 is 13 residues. V was pared by 8 bases and J by 2 bases, with 10 bases between. The DNA for the CDR3 is TGTGCCAGCCGGAGGGTCCCCTACAATGAGCAGTTCTTC. This encodes CASRRVPYNEQFF.

This clonotype has a count of ten or more. This beta chain lies outside the target of a library built for alpha chains; its clone size means little. The chain combines TRBV6-6 with TRBJ2-2, with D unresolved. From germline, CDR1 is MNHNY and CDR2 SVGAGI (reference sequence). The CDR3 extends over 15 amino acids. V was trimmed by 7 bases and J by 4 bases, leaving 16 bases between them. CDR3 sequence (DNA): TGTGCCAGCATGTTGTCGCTGCAACTCACCGGGGAGCTGTTTTTT. Translating gives CASMLSLQLTGELFF.

This clonotype was picked up many times. As an off-target read in a library built for alpha chains, this beta chain has a frequency of little significance. The chain links TRBV7-2 to TRBJ2-7; 7 bases map to TRBD2. The germline gives CDR1 SGHTA, CDR2 FQGNSA. The CDR3 covers 14 residues. Trimming cost V 6 bases and J 2 bases; bases outside gene matches: 7. CDR3 coding DNA: TGTGCCAGCAGTGTGAGCGGGACTACCTACGAGCAGTACTTC. Protein: CASSVSGTTYEQYF.

This clonotype has ten or more counts. This beta chain came through as a stray read in a library set up for alpha chains, and its size says little. This chain joins TRBV7-2 and TRBJ2-5, with D hard to call. Germline V gene sequence: CDR1 SGHTA, CDR2 FQGNSA. CDR3 size: 12 residues. V lost 2 bases, J lost 0 bases, and 1 base lay in between. The CDR3 is CASSLYQETQYF. CDR3 nucleotides: TGTGCCAGCAGCTTATACCAAGAGACCCAGTACTTC.

A note on this clonotype: This beta chain appears as a stray read in a library generated for alpha chains; its size is not informative. The V gene is TRBV5-6, the J gene TRBJ2-1; D unclear. CDR3 length: 11 amino acids. Germline values: CDR1 SGHDT, CDR2 YYEEEE. Trimming took 7 bases from V and 4 from J, leaving 6 bases between them. This CDR3 reads CASFKYNEQFF. The CDR3 DNA reads as TGTGCCAGCTTCAAGTACAATGAGCAGTTCTTC.

This clonotype occurred many times. This beta chain represents an off-target read in a library built for alpha chains; its size is of limited meaning. The chain is built from TRBV20-1 and TRBJ1-1; D may be TRBD1 (5 bases). The CDR3 is 14 residues long. V was clipped by 6 bases and J by 6 bases, with 20 bases between them. The germline V gene encodes CDR1 DFQATT and CDR2 SNEGSKA (reference sequence). This CDR3 reads CSAMLVKGHAEAFF. The DNA for the CDR3 is TGCAGTGCCATGTTAGTGAAGGGGCATGCTGAAGCTTTCTTT.

This clonotype was counted at least ten times. This beta chain turned up in a library designed for alpha chains; as an off-target read, its abundance says little. The V and J genes are TRBV28 and TRBJ2-7; 14 bases match TRBD2. The CDR3 totals 15 residues. Losses at the gene ends were 2 bases for V and 7 bases for J; bases not matched to a gene: 4. Germline-derived CDR1 and CDR2 are MDHEN and SYDVKM. The CDR3 loop is CASSLRRLAGGEQYF. The CDR3 nucleotides are TGTGCCAGCAGTTTACGCAGACTAGCGGGAGGGGAGCAGTACTTC.

The table lists this clonotype with many counts. Because this beta chain is a stray read in a library intended to capture alpha chains, its abundance should not be given much weight. The chain recombines TRBV3-1 with TRBJ2-7; D is unclear. Per germline, CDR1 LGHDT and CDR2 YNNKEL (reference sequence). V gave up 0 bases and J gave up 0 bases, with 6 bases separating them. The CDR3 is 14 residues long. CDR3 nucleotides: TGTGCCAGCAGCCAAGAAGGCCTCTCCTACGAGCAGTACTTC. Translated, it gives CASSQEGLSYEQYF.

This clonotype was counted ten times or more. This beta chain was picked up by a library intended for alpha chains and is off target, so its count carries little meaning. The chain combines TRBV7-3 with TRBJ1-1; unclear D gene. The CDR3 sequence is 13 residues long. Trimming took 2 bases from V and 4 from J, leaving 8 bases between them. The germline V gene encodes CDR1 SGHTA and CDR2 FQGTGA. CDR3 loop: CASSLSWGTEAFF. The CDR3 DNA reads TGTGCCAGCAGCTTATCCTGGGGCACTGAAGCTTTCTTT.

This clonotype showed up many times. Its ends do not fully match the called genes, so a read error is possible. Because this beta chain is a stray read in a library intended to capture alpha chains, its abundance should not be given much weight. The rearrangement links TRBV7-7 to TRBJ2-3; D gene ambiguous. CDR1 and CDR2 (germline): SSHAT, FNYEAQ (reference sequence). The CDR3 has 13 amino acids. The CDR3 DNA follows: TGTGCTAGCAGCTTAGACCGTGCAGATACGCAGTATTTT. Translated, it gives CASSLDRADTQYF.

This clonotype was detected ten times or more. This beta chain is an off-target read within a library intended for alpha chains, so its frequency means little. V and J are TRBV12-3 or TRBV12-4 and TRBJ1-5; D is undetermined. V lost 5 bases, J lost 4 bases, and 9 bases lay in between. The CDR3 has 13 amino acids. For the CDR3, the DNA is TGTGCCAGCAGTGTCGCCGAGAATCAGCCCCAGCATTTT. Its protein is CASSVAENQPQHF.

With respect to this clonotype: It may be a read error: a sequence one base away is much more abundant. This beta chain lies outside the target of a library built for alpha chains; its clone size means little. The CDR3 protein is CASSGQRIDYGYTF. The DNA for the CDR3 is TGTGCCAGCAGTGGACAGAGAATAGACTATGGCTACACCTTC. V and J are TRBV2 and TRBJ1-2; D might be TRBD1 (5 bases). The CDR3 runs to 14 residues. Per the germline V gene, CDR1 is SNHLY and CDR2 is FYNNEI. The V end lost 4 bases, the J end lost 3 bases, and 12 bases lay between the germline ends.

This clonotype was seen a few times. This beta chain came through as a stray read in a library set up for alpha chains, and its size says little. V gene TRBV5-4 combines with J gene TRBJ2-2, with 8 bases that match TRBD1. The CDR3 length is 16 residues. Germline CDR1 SGHNT, CDR2 YYREEE (reference sequence). V gave up 4 bases and J gave up 0 bases; unmatched junction bases: 5. CDR3 sequence: CASSRGQATNTGELFF. CDR3 sequence (DNA): TGTGCCAGCAGCAGGGGACAGGCAACGAACACCGGGGAGCTGTTTTTT. Filled out from reference TRBV5-4 and TRBJ2-2, the complete variable domain reads ETGVTQSPTHLIKTRGQQVTLRCSSQSGHNTVSWYQQALGQGPQFIFQYYREEENGRGNFPPRFSGLQFPNYSSELNVNALELDDSALYLCASSRGQATNTGELFFGEGSRLTVL.

This clonotype was counted at least ten times. This beta chain is an off-target read within a library intended for alpha chains, so its frequency means little. This chain joins TRBV24-1 and TRBJ2-6; 7 nucleotides agree with TRBD2. This CDR3 has 17 amino acids. V was pared by 3 bases and J by 4 bases, with 8 bases of the junction left unmatched. Germline lookup yields CDR1 KGHDR and CDR2 SFDVKD. CDR3 bases: TGTGCCACCAGTGATAGGAGGGAGGGATCCGGGGCCAACGTCCTGACTTTC. This codes for CATSDRREGSGANVLTF.

This clonotype showed up many times. This beta chain turned up in a library designed for alpha chains; as an off-target read, its abundance says little. This chain links TRBV4-1 with TRBJ1-6; D not certain. Germline lookup yields CDR1 MGHRA and CDR2 YSYEKL. V lost 5 bases, J lost 8 bases, and 16 bases lay in between. The CDR3 has 15 amino acids. This chain's CDR3 is CASSSVAGVDSPLHF. The DNA for the CDR3 is TGCGCCAGCAGCTCCGTCGCGGGCGTCGATTCACCCCTCCACTTT.